This TCR beta chain was documented in a study of T cell responses to AZD1222 COVID-19 vaccine. Overall study findings and caveats: In a largely white British group with more females than males, clonal diversity was possibly underestimated. Baseline antibody screening turned up just a handful of seropositive AZD1222 recipients.

Here immunoSEQ multiplex PCR was the method, and the copy in TCRdb shows in-frame clones only, minus some. This table has about 82,000 clones, roughly 90% appearing once. The germline gives CDR1 SEHNR, CDR2 FQNEAQ (reference sequence). Trimming removed 5 bases at V and 7 bases at J, with 14 bases between. CDR3 length equals 14 residues. In the case of this clone: Its matching antigen is unknown.

The sequenced sample was peripheral blood, obtained 28 days after the second AZD1222 dose. J is TRBJ1-4 and V is TRBV7-9; D might be TRBD1 (5 bases). The origin of this receptor is an adult who received the AZD1222 COVID-19 vaccine. The CDR3 spells CASSPPGRAEKLFF. CDR3 coding DNA: TGTGCCAGCAGCCCGCCGGGACGCGCTGAAAAACTGTTTTTT.